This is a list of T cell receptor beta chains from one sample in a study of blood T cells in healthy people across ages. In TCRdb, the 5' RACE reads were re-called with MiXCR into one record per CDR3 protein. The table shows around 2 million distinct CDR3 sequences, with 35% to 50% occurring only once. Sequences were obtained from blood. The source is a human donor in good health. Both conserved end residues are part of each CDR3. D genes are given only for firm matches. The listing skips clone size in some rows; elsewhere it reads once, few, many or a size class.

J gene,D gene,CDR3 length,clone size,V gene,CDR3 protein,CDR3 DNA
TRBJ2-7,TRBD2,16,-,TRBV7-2,CASSTLAGLSYNEQYF,TGTGCCAGCAGCACCCTAGCGGGCCTCTCCTACAATGAGCAGTACTTC
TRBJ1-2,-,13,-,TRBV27,CASSPPRDHGYTF,TGTGCCAGCAGTCCACCCAGGGACCATGGCTACACCTTC
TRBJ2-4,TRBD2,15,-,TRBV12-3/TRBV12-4,CASSLRGLAGYIQYF,TGTGCCAGCAGTTTACGGGGACTAGCGGGCTACATTCAGTACTTC
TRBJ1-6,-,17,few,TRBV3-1,CASSQPTGFSYNSPLHF,TGTGCCAGCAGCCAACCAACAGGATTCTCCTATAATTCACCCCTCCACTTT
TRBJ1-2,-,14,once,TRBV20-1,CSASWAQSGYGYTF,TGCAGTGCTAGTTGGGCACAATCGGGCTATGGCTACACCTTC
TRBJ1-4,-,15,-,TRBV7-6,CASSPSGTTNEKLFF,TGTGCCAGCAGCCCCTCCGGGACAACTAATGAAAAACTGTTTTTT
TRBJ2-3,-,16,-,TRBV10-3,CAISGEYSGFTDTQYF,TGTGCCATCAGTGGGGAGTATAGCGGATTCACAGATACGCAGTATTTT
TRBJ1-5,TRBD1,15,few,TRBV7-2,CASSLEGQQVQPQHF,TGTGCCAGCAGCTTAGAGGGACAGCAAGTCCAGCCCCAGCATTTT
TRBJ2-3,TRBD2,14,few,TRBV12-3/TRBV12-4,CASSPLAGYHTQYF,TGTGCCAGCAGTCCGCTAGCGGGGTATCATACGCAGTATTTT
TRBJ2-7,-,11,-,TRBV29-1,CSVRDGYEQYF,TGCAGCGTTCGGGACGGCTACGAGCAGTACTTC
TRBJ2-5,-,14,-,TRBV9,CASSVGGNEETQYF,TGTGCCAGCAGCGTAGGTGGGAACGAAGAGACCCAGTACTTC
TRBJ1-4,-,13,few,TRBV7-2,CAVSSGPNEKLFF,TGTGCCGTATCTTCGGGGCCTAATGAAAAACTGTTTTTT
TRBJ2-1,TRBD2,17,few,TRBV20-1,CSADPGDLAGGMDEQFF,TGCAGTGCGGACCCCGGGGACTTAGCGGGGGGTATGGATGAGCAGTTCTTC
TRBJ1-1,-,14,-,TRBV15,CATSRGTGITEAFF,TGTGCCACCAGCAGAGGAACAGGGATCACTGAAGCTTTCTTT
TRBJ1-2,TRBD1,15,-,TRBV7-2,CASSRQGGGLRGYTF,TGTGCCAGCAGCCGACAGGGGGGGGGGCTGCGTGGCTACACCTTC
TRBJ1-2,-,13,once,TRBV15,CATSDSSSYGYTF,TGTGCCACCAGCGACAGTTCATCCTATGGCTACACCTTC
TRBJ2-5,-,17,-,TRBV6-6,CASTYSRGPESGDEQYF,TGTGCCAGCACCTATTCTAGGGGACCCGAATCTGGGGATGAGCAGTACTTC
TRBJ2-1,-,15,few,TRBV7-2,CASSSLGGAGNEQFF,TGTGCCAGCAGCTCCTTAGGGGGGGCCGGAAATGAGCAGTTCTTC
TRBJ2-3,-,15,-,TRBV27,CASSRRFTSTDTQYF,TGTGCCAGCAGCCGACGCTTCACTAGCACAGATACGCAGTATTTT
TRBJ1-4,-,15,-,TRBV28,CASSLGPDSNEKLFF,TGTGCCAGCAGTTTAGGGCCCGATTCTAATGAAAAACTGTTTTTT
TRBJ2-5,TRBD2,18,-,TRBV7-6,CASSLDQTSGEYQETQYF,TGTGCCAGCAGCTTAGATCAGACTAGCGGGGAGTACCAAGAGACCCAGTACTTC
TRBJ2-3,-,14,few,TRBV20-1,CSASLPTNTDTQYF,TGCAGTGCTAGTTTACCGACTAACACAGATACGCAGTATTTT
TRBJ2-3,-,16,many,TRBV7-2,CASSRSSSPGTDTQYF,TGTGCCAGCAGCCGATCTAGCTCCCCCGGCACAGATACGCAGTATTTT
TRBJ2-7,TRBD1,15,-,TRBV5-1,CASHNPGTGIYEQYF,TGCGCCAGCCATAACCCCGGGACAGGTATCTACGAGCAGTACTTC
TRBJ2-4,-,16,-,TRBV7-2,CASSLGLSVRSNIQYF,TGTGCCAGCAGCTTAGGTCTCTCGGTGAGGTCGAACATTCAGTACTTC
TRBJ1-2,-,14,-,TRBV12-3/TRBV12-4,CASSDRTWVDGYTF,TGTGCCAGCAGTGACAGGACTTGGGTTGATGGCTACACCTTC
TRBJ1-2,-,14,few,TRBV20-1,CSAREGGHHYGYTF,TGCAGTGCTAGAGAAGGGGGACACCACTATGGCTACACCTTC
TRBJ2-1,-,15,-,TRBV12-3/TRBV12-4,CASRPGANLGNEQFF,TGTGCCAGCAGGCCGGGAGCAAACCTTGGAAATGAGCAGTTCTTC
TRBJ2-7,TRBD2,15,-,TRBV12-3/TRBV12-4,CASSLKGLAYDEQYF,TGTGCCAGCAGTTTAAAGGGACTAGCGTATGACGAGCAGTACTTC
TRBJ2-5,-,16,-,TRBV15,CATSSRDFLTQETQYF,TGTGCCACCAGCAGTAGGGACTTTTTGACGCAAGAGACCCAGTACTTC
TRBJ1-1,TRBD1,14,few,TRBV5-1,CASMGDRVNTEAFF,TGCGCCAGCATGGGGGACAGGGTGAACACTGAAGCTTTCTTT
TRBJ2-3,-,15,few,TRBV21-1,CASSKAGDSGDTQYF,TGTGCCAGCAGCAAAGCGGGAGACTCGGGGGATACGCAGTATTTT
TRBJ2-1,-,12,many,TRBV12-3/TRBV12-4,CASSSGVNEQFF,TGTGCCAGCTCCTCTGGGGTCAATGAGCAGTTCTTC
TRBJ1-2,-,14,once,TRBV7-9,CASSLSGNRYGYTF,TGTGCCAGCAGCTTATCTGGGAATCGCTATGGCTACACCTTC
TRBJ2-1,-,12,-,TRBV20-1,CSAGESGGEQFF,TGCAGTGCTGGAGAAAGCGGCGGTGAGCAGTTCTTC
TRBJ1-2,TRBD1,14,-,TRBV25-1,CASRSPGQGRDYTF,TGTGCCAGCAGAAGCCCGGGACAGGGGAGAGACTACACCTTC
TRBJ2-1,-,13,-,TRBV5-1,CASGSNRDHEQFF,TGCGCCAGCGGAAGCAACAGGGATCATGAGCAGTTCTTC
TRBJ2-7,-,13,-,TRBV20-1,CSARAGPGFVQYF,TGCAGTGCTAGAGCGGGACCCGGGTTTGTCCAGTACTTC
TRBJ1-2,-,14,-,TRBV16,CASSQWASSYGYTF,TGTGCCAGCAGCCAATGGGCCAGTAGCTATGGCTACACCTTC
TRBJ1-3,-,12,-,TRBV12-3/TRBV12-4,CASSFIGNTIYF,TGTGCCAGCAGTTTCATTGGAAACACCATATATTTT
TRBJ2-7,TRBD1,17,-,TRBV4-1,CASSQDAHRGDGYEQYF,TGCGCCAGCAGCCAAGATGCGCACAGGGGAGACGGCTACGAGCAGTACTTC
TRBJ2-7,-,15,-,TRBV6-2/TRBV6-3,CASSYRTPAPYEQYF,TGTGCCAGCAGTTACAGGACACCAGCTCCCTACGAGCAGTACTTC
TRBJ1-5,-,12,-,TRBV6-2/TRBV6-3,CASTSANQPQHF,TGTGCCAGCACGTCAGCCAATCAGCCCCAGCATTTT
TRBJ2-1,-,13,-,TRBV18,CASSPGSPYEQFF,TGTGCCAGCTCTCCTGGTTCGCCCTACGAGCAGTTCTTC
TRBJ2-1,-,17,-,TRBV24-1,CATSDLLGESSYNEQFF,TGTGCCACCAGTGATTTGTTGGGGGAGAGCTCCTACAATGAGCAGTTCTTC
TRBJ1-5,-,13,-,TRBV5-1,CASSPFAGQPQHF,TGCGCCAGCAGCCCCTTCGCGGGTCAGCCCCAGCATTTT
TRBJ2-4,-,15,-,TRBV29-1,CSARTASLAKNIQYF,TGCAGCGCACGGACAGCCAGTTTAGCCAAGAACATTCAGTACTTC
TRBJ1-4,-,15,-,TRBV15,CATSRDLGRSEKLFF,TGTGCCACCAGCAGAGATCTCGGGAGGAGCGAAAAACTGTTTTTT
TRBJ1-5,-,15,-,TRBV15,CATSRQGFVVQPQHF,TGTGCCACCAGCAGACAGGGTTTTGTGGTTCAGCCCCAGCATTTT
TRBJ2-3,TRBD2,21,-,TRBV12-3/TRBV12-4,CASSLVRGLAGDGSDTDTQYF,TGTGCCAGCAGTTTAGTTAGGGGACTAGCGGGGGATGGCTCAGACACAGATACGCAGTATTTT
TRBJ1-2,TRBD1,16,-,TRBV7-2,CASSPSSDRVNYGDTF,TGTGCCAGCAGCCCCTCTTCGGACAGGGTAAACTATGGCGACACCTTC
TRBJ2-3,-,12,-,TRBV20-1,CSALTGSDTQYF,TGCAGTGCTCTCACGGGATCAGATACGCAGTATTTT
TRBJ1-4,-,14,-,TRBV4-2,CASSPEARGEKLFF,TGTGCCAGCAGCCCCGAGGCGAGGGGTGAAAAACTGTTTTTT
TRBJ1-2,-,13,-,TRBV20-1,CSAMRGAAYGYTF,TGCAGTGCTATGAGGGGCGCCGCGTATGGCTACACCTTC
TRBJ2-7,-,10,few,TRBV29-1,CSVGRGEQYF,TGCAGCGTTGGTCGGGGAGAGCAGTACTTC
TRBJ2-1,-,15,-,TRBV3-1,CASSARGLRANEQFF,TGTGCCAGCAGCGCCAGGGGCTTAAGGGCCAATGAGCAGTTCTTC
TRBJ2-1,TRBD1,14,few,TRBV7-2,CASSLRQGAGEQFF,TGTGCCAGCAGCTTACGACAGGGGGCTGGTGAGCAGTTCTTC
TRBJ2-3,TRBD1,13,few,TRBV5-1,CASSWTGFDTQYF,TGCGCCAGCAGCTGGACAGGGTTCGATACGCAGTATTTT